The clone carrying this T cell receptor beta chain was observed at least ten times. CDR1 is SEHNR, CDR2 FQNEAQ, per germline (reference sequence). This CDR3 contains 14 residues. Trimming removed 4 bases from V and 1 base from J, with 8 bases in between. The data originate from a study of blood T cells in healthy people across ages. For the second PCR, which ran for about 6 to 11 cycles, a sample-barcoded 5' primer and a J-beta primer mix were used. MiXCR, applied by TCRdb to the 5' RACE reads, yields one record per CDR3 protein. The sample includes some 1,000,000 distinct CDR3 sequences, roughly 24% of them seen just once. The sample was also linked to a second study, of T cells of mothers and their children.

This TCR came from a girl aged 2 to 10 in good health. The material sequenced was blood. V usage is TRBV7-9 and J usage is TRBJ2-1; TRBD2 might be the D (6 bases). CDR3 DNA: TGTGCCAGCAGCTCCCGGGAGTCCTACAATGAGCAGTTCTTC. Encoded protein: CASSSRESYNEQFF.